The clone carrying this TCR beta chain appeared a few times. Its matching antigen is unknown. Within a library made for alpha chains, this beta chain is off target, and its count is uninformative. The data were taken from a study of spatial heterogeneity in lung cancer. Findings and limits, study-wide: Tumors with more nonsynonymous mutations had more expanded intratumoral alpha and beta TCRs.

CDR1 and CDR2 (germline): SGHDN, FVKESK. Trimming left V 0 bases short and J 7 bases short, with 13 bases between. This CDR3 spans 15 amino acids. The study tagged each TCR cDNA molecule with a unique molecular identifier. MiXCR, run by TCRdb on the 5' RACE reads, gives a single entry per CDR3 protein. Of over a thousand distinct CDR3 sequences detected, roughly 14% appear once; the ten largest clones hold approximately 14%. Time point indicated: sample taken at primary tumor resection. The TCR was taken from a male donor with early-stage non-small cell lung cancer. Sequencing was performed on lung tumor tissue, taken at surgery. The V call is TRBV14, the J call TRBJ2-1; D tentatively reads TRBD1 or TRBD2 (6 bases each). CDR3 DNA sequence: TGTGCCAGCAGCCAAGATATAAGGGGGGTGAATGAGCAGTTCTTC. Its translation: CASSQDIRGVNEQFF. Using reference TRBV14 and TRBJ2-1 for the parts outside the CDR3, the full variable domain is EAGVTQFPSHSVIEKGQTVTLRCDPISGHDNLYWYRRVMGKEIKFLLHFVKESKQDESGMPNNRFLAERTGGTYSTLKVQPAELEDSGVYFCASSQDIRGVNEQFFGPGTRLTVL.